The present entry profiles one TCR beta chain with its context. What this receptor recognizes is not known. There are no base qualities to consult, and no much larger clone falls within one base. At the junction V is shortened by 10 bases and J by 6 bases, with 13 bases in between. The CDR3 goes from the cysteine to the phenylalanine over 13 residues. Only the CDR3 region is kept as DNA, spanning 39 bases read in frame from base 1. CDR1 and CDR2, per the germline V gene (reference sequence), are MNHNY and SVGAGI. This entry is derived from a study of T cells after somatic rescue of genetic block (dated by TCRdb to the early 2020s). Regarding the complete study: The study assessed how robust, over the long term, a T-cell system was when the system had developed through somatic rescue of a genetic block in T-cell development.

Libraries were built with the immunoSEQ multiplex PCR assay. TCRdb carries this immuneACCESS record with in-frame sequences only. Its versions omit some clonotypes, under half of them owing to an unresolved V gene in the studies checked, with the rest unexplained. Here the sample has 8,000 to 9,000 clones; 80% to 85% occur a single time. The biggest ten clones account for around 25% of the sample. The sequence is built from TRBV6-6 and TRBJ1-6; 6 matching bases give a weak D call of TRBD1. The clonotype comes from a boy aged 5-17 years. The sample consisted of peripheral blood mononuclear cells (PBMCs). The CDR3 is CAISTGGNSPLHF. The nucleotide sequence is TGTGCCATCTCGACAGGAGGTAATTCACCCCTCCACTTT.